Reported below is one T cell receptor beta chain. The antigen remains unidentified. The data belong to a study of vaccination effects on CD4 cells after COVID-19. Study results and limitations: The study had few convalescent patients and no early post-infection timepoints.

TCRdb's table, derived via immunoSEQ multiplex PCR, lists solely in-frame clones and lacks some. Of tens of thousands of clones in the sample, under 80% were seen once. Germline assignment: CDR1 MNHNY and CDR2 SVGAGI (reference sequence). The CDR3 sequence is 15 residues long. Trimming took off 10 bases at V and 8 bases at J, with 21 bases between the two ends. Viral peptide pool expansion of antigen-specific CD4+ T cells preceded sequencing in the ViraFEST assay. An approximately 10-day culture period preceded the isolation of CD4+ T cells. Each participant was administered two doses of either the BNT162b2 or the mRNA-1273 vaccine. Among the vaccine recipients, none had a prior SARS-CoV-2 infection, and nucleocapsid antibodies were negative. The authors exchanged half the medium for IL-2 medium on days 3 and 7.

This receptor was obtained from a human donor who received a COVID-19 vaccine. Sample: CD4+ T cells from PBMCs cultured with HCoV-OC43 spike peptides, taken after COVID-19 vaccination. Subset described: HCoV-OC43 spike overlapping peptide pool stimulation. This sequence joins TRBV6-6 and TRBJ1-6, with D possibly matching TRBD1 (5 bases). The CDR3 sequence is CAIATGGGWDSPLHF. Written as DNA, the CDR3 is TGTGCCATCGCCACGGGTGGGGGATGGGATTCACCCCTCCACTTT.